This T cell receptor (beta chain) was obtained from a study of radiation and T cells in renal cell carcinoma. Study-level information: Nephrectomy followed 15 Gy stereotactic body radiation by 4 weeks.

CDR3 length: 13 amino acids. Trimming took off 2 bases at V and 1 base at J, with 5 bases between the two ends. Germline CDR1 and CDR2: KGHSH and LQKENI. Many counts were recorded for this clone. This table comes from immunoSEQ multiplex PCR, and its TCRdb copy is limited to in-frame clones, with some not included. The table has 65,000 to 80,000 clones, approximately 83% seen once. Sample time point: blood 2 weeks post-SBRT. The treatment denotes: 15 Gy SBRT to primary tumor, nephrectomy 4 weeks later. After SBRT, blood was collected at 2 and 4 weeks, plus baseline. Clear cell pathology was present in this patient's renal cell carcinoma.

The sequence derives from a woman between 50 and 59 years old with renal cell carcinoma. The V and J genes are TRBV18 and TRBJ1-1; D not certain. The material was blood, obtained from a patient whose treatment included radiotherapy and nephrectomy. The CDR3 nucleotides are TGTGCCAGCTCACCAAGGGCGAACACTGAAGCTTTCTTT. Translated, it gives CASSPRANTEAFF. Full variable domain (rest looked up from reference TRBV18 and TRBJ1-1): NAGVMQNPRHLVRRRGQEARLRCSPMKGHSHVYWYRQLPEEGLKFMVYLQKENIIDESGMPKERFSAEFPKEGPSILRIQQVVRGDSAAYFCASSPRANTEAFFGQGTRLTVV.